The clone carrying this TCR beta chain turned up a few times. The time point here: newly diagnosed GD, antithyroid drugs for less than 3 months. The TCR library was prepared using RNA isolated from PBMCs. The ends lost 6 bases at V and 0 bases at J; junction bases unmatched: 8. Germline V gives CDR1 ENHRY, CDR2 SYGVKD. The length of the CDR3 is 18 residues. The record originates from a study of regulatory T cells in long-lasting Graves disease. Arm-PCR of CDR3 regions with iRepertoire HTBI primers generated TCR beta libraries. Each CDR3 protein gets one entry after TCRdb re-called the multiplex PCR reads with MiXCR. The sample contains 450,000 to 600,000 distinct CDR3 sequences, about 14% of which appear only once. These data are also associated with another study on T cells in Graves' hyperthyroidism and ophthalmopathy.

The chain is built from TRBV10-3 and TRBJ2-2; 12 bases align to TRBD2. Sequencing was performed on peripheral blood mononuclear cells (PBMCs), taken at new diagnosis, from a patient treated with antithyroid drugs. This clonotype was sampled from a man aged 25 to 45 with Graves disease. The CDR3 DNA reads TGTGCCATCAGAGGACTAGCGGGGACCCTCTCGAACACCGGGGAGCTGTTTTTT. This sequence encodes CAIRGLAGTLSNTGELFF.